The T cell receptor beta chain under discussion was sequenced for a study of blood T cell repertoires in COVID-19. Germline CDR1 and CDR2: SGHTA and FQGNSA. The CDR3 consists of 14 residues. V dropped 5 bases and J dropped 4; count of bases not matched to a gene: 5. The assay was immunoSEQ multiplex PCR, and TCRdb's table has in-frame clones only and misses some. The sample has under 30,000 clones; about 90% are singletons. Sequencing used peripheral blood. This TCR was sampled from a human donor in a cohort sampled during active COVID-19. The chain has TRBV7-2 and TRBJ2-7; 10 nucleotides agree with TRBD2. CDR3 amino acids: CASSNPGLAYEQYF. The CDR3 DNA is TGTGCCAGCAGCAATCCGGGACTAGCGTACGAGCAGTACTTC.